The sequence of this T cell receptor beta chain was determined in a study of blood T cell repertoires in COVID-19. Study-level information: From the United States, Italy and Spain came samples of acute and convalescent COVID-19. The cDNA or gDNA used as material had been derived from T cells, B-cell-depleted T cells, or PBMCs.

The CDR3 totals 15 residues. Germline V gene sequence: CDR1 SGHRS, CDR2 YFSETQ. V gave up 0 bases and J gave up 1 base; unmatched junction bases: 1. This clone was picked up one time. Repertoires were generated with immunoSEQ multiplex PCR, while TCRdb's copy carries only in-frame clones and drops some. The table lists about 49,000 clones, around 85% of them singletons. The chain recombines TRBV5-1 with TRBJ1-1; 9 positions match TRBD1. The sample was peripheral blood. The receptor was isolated from a human donor in a cohort sampled during active COVID-19. CDR3 nucleotide sequence: TGCGCCAGCAGCTTGGGGGGACAGGGGAACACTGAAGCTTTCTTT. This encodes CASSLGGQGNTEAFF. Combining the CDR3 with reference TRBV5-1 and TRBJ1-1 gives the whole variable domain KAGVTQTPRYLIKTRGQQVTLSCSPISGHRSVSWYQQTPGQGLQFLFEYFSETQRNKGNFPGRFSGRQFSNSRSEMNVSTLELGDSALYLCASSLGGQGNTEAFFGQGTRLTVV.